This TCR beta chain was obtained from a study of shared clonotypes between healthy human individuals. Study observations and caveats: Generation probability values for non-shared clonotypes were lower than those for clonotypes shared by all four donors. The expectation was that sequencing depth would affect clonotype sharing among donors. Larger richness was generally estimated for naive than memory subsets.

Method: immunoSEQ multiplex PCR; TCRdb's copy keeps in-frame clones and lacks some. The repertoire holds about a million clones, with under 80% as singletons. The donor population consisted of healthy HIV-negative adults with no recent acute infections or vaccinations. A word on this clone: Its antigen is unidentified.

V was cut by 0 bases and J by 3 bases, with 9 bases left in between. The germline CDR1 and CDR2 sequences are SGHTS and YDEGEE. The CDR3 runs 15 residues. This TCR was sampled from a man aged 18 to 30 in good health. The sample consisted of memory CD4+ T cells sorted from blood. Indicated subset: CD45RA-negative fraction. This chain uses TRBV5-8 with TRBJ1-4; tentative D call: TRBD1 (5 bases). CDR3 protein: CASSLGQGANEKLFF. The CDR3 nucleotides are TGTGCCAGCAGCTTGGGTCAGGGAGCTAATGAAAAACTGTTTTTT.